This T cell receptor (beta chain) originates from a study of Graves' ophthalmopathy and Graves' hyperthyroidism (dated by TCRdb to between 2017 and 2018). At the level of the whole study: Peripheral blood was collected before any treatment was given, at the time of initial diagnosis. The study used TCR beta repertoire signatures to distinguish Graves' ophthalmopathy from Graves' hyperthyroidism and to predict progression to ophthalmopathy. In total, over 130 blood samples were TCR-sequenced: fewer than 50 ophthalmopathy, around 75 hyperthyroidism and about 17 hyperthyroidism-to-ophthalmopathy patients. To explore V-J signatures that separate ophthalmopathy from hyperthyroidism, a discovery set of about a hundred patients was enrolled, consisting of 40 to 45 with ophthalmopathy and around 57 with stable hyperthyroidism. An independent validation cohort was composed of fewer than 20 hyperthyroidism patients and about 17 patients who later progressed from hyperthyroidism to ophthalmopathy. In about six hyperthyroidism patients, T-cell repertoires of thyroid tissue and blood were compared. Following sample collection, hyperthyroidism patients were given methimazole at a starting dose of 30 mg daily, and ophthalmopathy patients were given high-dose intravenous methylprednisolone.

For repertoire sequencing, the TCR beta CDR3 regions were amplified from RNA transcripts. The first round of RT-PCR was done with HTBI primers and the Qiagen OneStep RT-PCR kit, and was followed by a second round of multiplex PCR, then size selection and purification. Libraries were sequenced paired-end with 100 bp reads on an Illumina HiSeq2000. The authors' pipeline ran thus. SOAPnuke was used for read processing, and reads with adapters, uncalled bases, a mean Phred below 15, or no exact constant-primer or identifier match were discarded. COPE v1.2.5 was used to merge high-quality paired reads. Each unique nucleotide sequence was defined as a clonotype, and clonotypes were aligned to IMGT TRB V, D and J references with MiTCR v1.1. Only V-J combinations with frequency above 0.0001 were analysed, covering approximately 99% of repertoires. For each V-J combination, a TCR clonal expansion and chaos score was defined as F50 clonal expansion divided by the chaos observed in the TCRdist matrix. Welch's t-statistics and random forest were used to narrow the features down to around 13 V-J combinations, which were then fed into a naive Bayes classifier. The similarity between thyroid and blood repertoires was quantified using the Morisita-Horn index. TCRdb trimmed public reads at Q25 via fastp, called clones via MiXCR and kept in-frame beta chains. Duplicate CDR3 protein sequences are folded into a single record with the most common DNA and genes. These V and J calls rely on TCRdb rather than the paper's analysis. Within this sample are some 370,000 distinct CDR3 sequences, with 15% to 20% of them counted one time only. Clones ranked in the top ten supply 2.4% of the sample.

This clonotype has at least ten counts. No cognate antigen has been identified for it. Base qualities are missing; no much larger clone stands one base away. Stable hyperthyroidism was defined as no progression to ophthalmopathy within 18 months of follow-up. The hyperthyroidism patients were 18 to 65 years old and newly diagnosed, with a disease duration of less than 2 months. Anyone with other autoimmune diseases, uncontrolled infections, pregnancy or lactation was excluded from the study. Clinical symptoms, serum thyroxine, TRAb, thyroid ultrasound and orbital computed tomography were used for diagnosis. Using Ficoll-Paque density gradient centrifugation, PBMCs were isolated from 9 to 10 ml of fresh peripheral blood. Total RNA was extracted with Trizol reagent and quality-checked on an Agilent 2100 Bioanalyzer. The research as a whole found: No statistical method was used to predetermine the sample size, and group allocation was not hidden from the investigators. In validation, the model predicted ophthalmopathy progression with about 71% sensitivity and about 77% specificity; around twelve predicted patients were CT-confirmed with GO in a median of approximately six months. Most expanded thyroid clonotypes with a frequency above 0.001 also appeared in blood, which suggests that blood repertoires may reflect the immune response in the thyroid. In cross-validation, the 13-signature model distinguished ophthalmopathy from stable hyperthyroidism with approximately 90% sensitivity and around 83% specificity, while in the test set the corresponding values were about 80% and 75%.

Taken from the germline V gene, the CDR1 and CDR2 loops are SGHVS and FNYEAQ. Between the V and J ends, shortened by 2 bases and 4 bases respectively, the junction contains 14 bases. The CDR3 contains 15 residues, cysteine and phenylalanine counted. The entry retains the CDR3 DNA only, 45 bases that are in frame from base 1. This chain is built from TRBV7-6 and TRBJ2-5, with TRBD1 perhaps the D gene, on 5 matching bases. The TCR originated in an adult woman with stable Graves' hyperthyroidism. Sequencing was carried out using peripheral blood. The CDR3 corresponds to CASSLKGEVGETQYF. The DNA reads as follows: TGTGCCAGCAGCTTAAAAGGGGAAGTGGGAGAGACCCAGTACTTC.